This T cell receptor beta chain was obtained from a study of T cells in Graves' hyperthyroidism and ophthalmopathy. Findings and limits, study-wide: Most thyroid clonotypes with frequency above 0.001 were detected in blood.

Amplified TCR beta CDR3 regions derived from RNA transcripts. HTBI primers were used for first-round RT-PCR of the TCR CDR3. MiXCR, run by TCRdb on the multiplex PCR reads, gives a single entry per CDR3 protein. The data show roughly 180,000 distinct CDR3 sequences, with over 15% seen just once and about 29% held by the top ten. This clonotype was recorded at least ten times. Its antigen is unidentified. V was trimmed by 9 bases and J by 9 bases, leaving 20 bases between them. CDR1 and CDR2 from the germline V gene are WNHNN and SYGVQD (reference sequence). This CDR3 region has 13 residues. The chain employs TRBV10-1 and TRBJ1-1; D gene unclear. Sequenced: blood. The source is a woman between 45 and 65 years old with Graves' hyperthyroidism. The CDR3 protein is CASSTRTGEKAFF. The DNA of the CDR3 is TGCGCCAGTTCCACCCGGACCGGGGAAAAAGCTTTCTTT.